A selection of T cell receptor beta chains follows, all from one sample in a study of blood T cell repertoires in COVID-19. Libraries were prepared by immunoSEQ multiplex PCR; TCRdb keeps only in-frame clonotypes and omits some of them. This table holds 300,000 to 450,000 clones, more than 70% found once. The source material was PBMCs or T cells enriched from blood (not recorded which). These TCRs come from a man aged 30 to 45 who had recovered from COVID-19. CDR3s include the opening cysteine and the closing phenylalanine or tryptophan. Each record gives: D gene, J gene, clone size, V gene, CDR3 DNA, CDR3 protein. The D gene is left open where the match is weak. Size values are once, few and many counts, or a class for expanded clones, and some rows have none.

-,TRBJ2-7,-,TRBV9,TGTGCCAGCAGCGTAGTTGCAGTGTCCTACGAGCAGTACTTC,CASSVVAVSYEQYF
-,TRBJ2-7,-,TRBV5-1,TGCGCCAGCCGCCTGACAGGCCAAATGGAGCAGTACTTC,CASRLTGQMEQYF
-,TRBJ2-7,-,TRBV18,TGTGCCAGCTCACCCCCCAGAGGAGGATACGAGCAGTACTTC,CASSPPRGGYEQYF
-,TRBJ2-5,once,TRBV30,TGTGCCTGGTCCACGTCCGGCAGGTTCCAAGAGACCCAGTACTTC,CAWSTSGRFQETQYF
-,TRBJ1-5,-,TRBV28,TGTGCCAGCAGTTTTGGCCCGGGGTTGGGCGGCAATCAGCCCCAGCATTTT,CASSFGPGLGGNQPQHF
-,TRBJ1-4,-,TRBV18,TGTGCCAGCTCACCCGCGGGACCCAATGAAAAACTGTTTTTT,CASSPAGPNEKLFF
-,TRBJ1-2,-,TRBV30,TGTGCCTGGAACAGGTTTGGGAACTATGGCTACACCTTC,CAWNRFGNYGYTF
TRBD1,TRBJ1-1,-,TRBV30,TGTGCCTGGAGCTGGACAGGAGGGAGCTCAGCATCTGAAGCTTTCTTT,CAWSWTGGSSASEAFF
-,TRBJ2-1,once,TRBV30,TGTGCCTGGAGTGTAGGGGGTACCTACAATGAGCAGTTCTTC,CAWSVGGTYNEQFF
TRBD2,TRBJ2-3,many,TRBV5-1,TGCGCCAGCAGCCTCGGACTAGCGGGGGGAGATACGCAGTATTTT,CASSLGLAGGDTQYF
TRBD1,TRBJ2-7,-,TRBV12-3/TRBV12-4,TGTGCCAGCAGTTGGGGACAGGGCTACGAGCAGTACTTC,CASSWGQGYEQYF
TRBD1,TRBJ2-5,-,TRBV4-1,TGCGCCAGCAGCCATTCCGGGGACAGGAAAGAGACCCAGTACTTC,CASSHSGDRKETQYF
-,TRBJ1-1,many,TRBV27,TGTGCCAGCAGTTTATGGGCTGTGGACACTGAAGCTTTCTTT,CASSLWAVDTEAFF
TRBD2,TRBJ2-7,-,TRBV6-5,TGTGCCAGCAGCTTACTAGCGGGTACCTACGAGCAGTACTTC,CASSLLAGTYEQYF
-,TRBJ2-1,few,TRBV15,TGTGCCACCAGCCCTGCGCGGGGAACCCCCAATGAGCAGTTCTTC,CATSPARGTPNEQFF
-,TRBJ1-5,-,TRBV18,TGTGCCAGCTCTCGAGACAGGACGTATCAGCCCCAGCATTTT,CASSRDRTYQPQHF
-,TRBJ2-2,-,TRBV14,TGTGCCAGCAGCCACCGGGGGAACGGGGAGCTGTTTTTT,CASSHRGNGELFF
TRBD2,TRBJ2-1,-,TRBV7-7,TGTGCTAGCAGCCCAGGACTAGCGGGGGGGGGCAATGAGCAGTTCTTC,CASSPGLAGGGNEQFF
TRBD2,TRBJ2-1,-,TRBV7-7,TGTGCTAGCAGCGTTACTCTAGCGGGGGACAATGAGCAGTTCTTC,CASSVTLAGDNEQFF
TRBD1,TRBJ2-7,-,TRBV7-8,TGTGCCAGCAGCTTAGGAAGAGGTAGGACAGGCTCCTACGAGCAGTACTTC,CASSLGRGRTGSYEQYF
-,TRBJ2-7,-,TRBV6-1,TGTGCCAGCAGTGAACAGGGTGTTTACGAGCAGTACTTC,CASSEQGVYEQYF
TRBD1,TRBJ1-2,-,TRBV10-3,TGTGCCATCAGTGCAGGTCCGGGACAGCGAAACTATGGCTACACCTTC,CAISAGPGQRNYGYTF
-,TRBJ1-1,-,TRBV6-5,TGTGCCAGCAGTTACTCAACGGGGGAAGCTTTCTTT,CASSYSTGEAFF
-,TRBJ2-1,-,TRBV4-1,TGCGCCAGCAGCCGAATCTGGACAGGACTAGCTGGCTCCTACAATGAGCAGTTCTTC,CASSRIWTGLAGSYNEQFF
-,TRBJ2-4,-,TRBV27,TGTGCCAGCAGTTCACTCGACAGGCTCGACATTCAGTACTTC,CASSSLDRLDIQYF
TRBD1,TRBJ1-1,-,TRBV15,TGTGCCACCAGCCCCCGGACAGGTCTGAACACTGAAGCTTTCTTT,CATSPRTGLNTEAFF
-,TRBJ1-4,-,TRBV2,TGTGCCACGAGGGTAGGTCGACTTGACGAAAAACTGTTTTTT,CATRVGRLDEKLFF
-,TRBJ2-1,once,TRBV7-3,TGTGCCAGCAGCTTACGCAATAGGATCGACAGCCTATATCCCAATGAGCAGTTCTTC,CASSLRNRIDSLYPNEQFF
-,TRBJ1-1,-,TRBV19,TGTGCCAGTAGTAAAAGGGTCGGCCAAGGGGACACTGAAGCTTTCTTT,CASSKRVGQGDTEAFF